This T cell receptor (beta chain) was sequenced in a study of blood T cell repertoires in COVID-19. Study-wide background: Material from acute and convalescent COVID-19 was sourced from the United States, Italy and Spain. In each case, the material was cDNA or gDNA derived from T cells, B-cell-depleted T cells, or PBMCs.

The germline V gene encodes CDR1 MNHEY and CDR2 SVGEGT. The CDR3 extends over 16 amino acids. The ends lost 5 bases at V and 2 bases at J; junction bases unmatched: 8. In the original workflow: Estimation of nucleated cell counts was performed using reference gene primer amplification. Libraries were prepared by immunoSEQ multiplex PCR; TCRdb keeps only in-frame clonotypes and omits some of them. Clone size and the V and J calls come from that table; the DNA yielded D and trimming. Among around 260,000 clones, 87% were seen once, and the ten largest hold around 2.5%. The chain joins TRBV6-2 or TRBV6-3 to TRBJ1-4, with TRBD1 identical over 7 bases. This TCR came from a woman between 50 and 59 years old with acute or convalescent COVID-19. The sample comprised peripheral blood. The CDR3 spells CASSKLQGTTNEKLFF. CDR3 sequence (DNA): TGTGCCAGCAGTAAACTACAGGGGACGACTAATGAAAAACTGTTTTTT.